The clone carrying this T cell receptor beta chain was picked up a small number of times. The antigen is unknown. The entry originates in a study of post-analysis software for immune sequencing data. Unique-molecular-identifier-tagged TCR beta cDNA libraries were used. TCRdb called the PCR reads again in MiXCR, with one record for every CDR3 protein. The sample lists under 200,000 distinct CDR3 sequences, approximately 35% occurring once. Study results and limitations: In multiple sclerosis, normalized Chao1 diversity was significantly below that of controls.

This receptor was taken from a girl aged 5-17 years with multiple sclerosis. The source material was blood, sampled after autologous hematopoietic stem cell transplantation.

DNA for the CDR3: TGTGCCAGCTTGAGGACAGATACGCAGTATTTT. Translating gives CASLRTDTQYF. The rearrangement uses TRBV12-3 or TRBV12-4 and TRBJ2-3; D is undetermined. The CDR3 spans 11 residues. Trimming took 8 bases from V and 3 from J, leaving 6 bases between them.